This TCR beta chain was observed in a study of cytomegalovirus exposure and HLA in healthy donors. Notes on the study in general: The TCR clusters that emerged in the first cohort tended, a later analysis found, to co-occur in the approximately 130 validation repertoires.

Clones were read by immunoSEQ multiplex PCR, and TCRdb kept only the in-frame ones, dropping some. The profile shows 45,000 to 65,000 clones, over 75% of them singletons. The V and J ends lost 4 bases and 5 bases, in that order; junction bases with no gene match: 4. From germline, CDR1 is LNHDA and CDR2 SQIVND (reference sequence). The length of the CDR3 is 15 residues. Concerning this clone: What it binds is not known.

The receptor was isolated from a man aged 18 to 30 in good health and CMV-seronegative. The chain combines TRBV19 with TRBJ2-5, with 13 nucleotides matching TRBD2. The sequenced sample consisted of PBMCs. The CDR3 spells CASSTGLAGDETQYF. CDR3 coding DNA: TGTGCCAGTAGTACAGGACTAGCGGGAGATGAGACCCAGTACTTC.